The 30 T cell receptor beta chains reported below all come from one sample, sequenced in a study of blood T cell repertoires in COVID-19. Some clones are missing from TCRdb's copy, which holds only in-frame ones; the method was immunoSEQ multiplex PCR. The sample records 350,000 to 500,000 clones, 88% being singletons. Sequenced: PBMCs or T cells enriched from blood (not recorded which). The origin of the receptors is a young woman who had been exposed to COVID-19.

In regard to this clone: A read error may account for a junction end that differs from germline. The chain employs TRBV19 and TRBJ1-5; no clear D gene. CDR1 LNHDA and CDR2 SQIVND come from the germline V gene (reference sequence). This CDR3 spans 14 amino acids. CDR3: CASSPKSSSQPQHF. The DNA for the CDR3 is TGTGCCAGTTCTCCGAAGAGTAGCAGTCAGCCCCAGCATTTT. The complete variable domain, with remaining parts taken from reference TRBV19 and TRBJ1-5, reads DGGITQSPKYLFRKEGQNVTLSCEQNLNHDAMYWYRQDPGQGLRLIYYSQIVNDFQKGDIAEGYSVSREKKESFPLTVTSAQKNPTAFYLCASSPKSSSQPQHFGDGTRLSIL.

The rearrangement joins TRBV7-2 to TRBJ2-1; 12 bases match TRBD2. Losses at the gene ends were 4 bases for V and 2 bases for J; bases not matched to a gene: 3. Germline lookup yields CDR1 SGHTA and CDR2 FQGNSA. The CDR3 length is 16 residues. For the CDR3, the DNA is TGTGCCAGCAGCTCCCGGACTAGCGGGACCTACAATGAGCAGTTCTTC. Amino acid sequence: CASSSRTSGTYNEQFF.

The V and J genes are TRBV2 and TRBJ1-1, with D possibly being TRBD1 (5 bases). There are 12 residues in the CDR3. V lost 7 bases to trimming and J lost 3 bases, with 9 bases between them. CDR1 and CDR2 (germline): SNHLY, FYNNEI. The CDR3 DNA follows: TGTGCCAGCACCAGGGTCGACACTGAAGCTTTCTTT. Its translation is CASTRVDTEAFF.

This clone was picked up a small number of times. The gene calls are TRBV2 and TRBJ1-2, with TRBD1 matching 11 bases. CDR1 is SNHLY, CDR2 FYNNEI, per germline. The CDR3 totals 14 residues. V shed 7 bases and J 6 bases; nucleotides not matched to a gene: 7. The CDR3 nucleotides read TGTGCCAGCATAATAGGACAGGGGGCGCATGGCTACACCTTC. Amino acids: CASIIGQGAHGYTF.

As concerns this clone: Additional DNA sequences in this sample encode the identical CDR3. The J gene is TRBJ2-7, the V gene TRBV6-5; D is undetermined. Per the germline V gene, CDR1 is MNHEY and CDR2 is SVGAGI. This CDR3 has 11 amino acids. V lost 6 bases to trimming and J lost 2 bases, with 5 bases between them. The CDR3 DNA is TGTGCCAGCAGCCGTACCTACGAGCAGTACTTC. Its translation is CASSRTYEQYF.

J is TRBJ2-1 and V is TRBV9; the match to TRBD2 covers 11 bases. The CDR3 covers 16 residues. V was pared by 4 bases and J by 9 bases, with 12 bases of the junction left unmatched. Germline V gene sequence: CDR1 SGDLS, CDR2 YYNGEE. DNA for the CDR3: TGTGCCAGCAGCTACTCTAGCGGGGGGCCCTTTGGTGAGCAGTTCTTC. It codes for CASSYSSGGPFGEQFF.

The chain employs TRBV7-3 and TRBJ1-2, with 7 nucleotides matching TRBD1. Germline V gives CDR1 SGHTA, CDR2 FQGTGA. The CDR3 covers 15 residues. V lost 1 base to trimming and J lost 3 bases; unmatched junction nucleotides: 5. CDR3 sequence (DNA): TGTGCCAGCAGCTTAAGTGGGCAGGGGGACTATGGCTACACCTTC. Its protein is CASSLSGQGDYGYTF.

The chain couples TRBV9 to TRBJ2-6; D might be TRBD1 (5 bases). V was pared by 0 bases and J by 4 bases, with 14 bases between. CDR3 length: 17 residues. Germline V gives CDR1 SGDLS, CDR2 YYNGEE. The CDR3 reads CASSVDPRVSGANVLTF. CDR3 sequence (DNA): TGTGCCAGCAGCGTAGATCCCAGGGTTTCAGGGGCCAACGTCCTGACTTTC.

The chain carries TRBV5-1 and TRBJ1-4; D is unresolved. Germline V CDR1 and CDR2: SGHRS, YFSETQ. The V end lost 2 bases, the J end lost 7 bases, and 9 bases lay between the germline ends. This CDR3 contains 13 residues. The CDR3 coding sequence is TGCGCCAGCAGCTTATGGTTCGGTGAAAAACTGTTTTTT. Translation: CASSLWFGEKLFF.

The V gene is TRBV2, the J gene TRBJ2-1; possibly TRBD1 for D (5 bases). Germline V gene lookup returns CDR1 SNHLY and CDR2 FYNNEI. CDR3 size: 17 residues. V shed 6 bases and J shed 0 bases, with 18 bases lying between them. The CDR3 coding sequence is TGTGCCAGCAGCGGACCCAGGGTCCTTAGCTCCTACAATGAGCAGTTCTTC. Protein sequence: CASSGPRVLSSYNEQFF.

The rearrangement joins TRBV6-6 to TRBJ2-7, with 9 nucleotides matching TRBD1. Germline loops: CDR1 MNHNY, CDR2 SVGAGI (reference sequence). V gave up 2 bases and J gave up 2 bases; unmatched junction bases: 4. This CDR3 spans 15 amino acids. The CDR3 protein is CASSYGTGLTYEQYF. The DNA for the CDR3 is TGTGCCAGCAGTTACGGGACAGGGCTCACCTACGAGCAGTACTTC.

This chain links TRBV11-2 with TRBJ2-2, with TRBD2 identical over 7 bases. CDR1 and CDR2 from the germline V gene are SGHAT and FQNNGV. V lost 1 base to trimming and J lost 4 bases; unmatched junction nucleotides: 3. This CDR3 region has 15 residues. CDR3: CASSLVGGGTGELFF. In DNA form, the CDR3 reads TGTGCCAGCAGCTTAGTCGGCGGGGGCACCGGGGAGCTGTTTTTT.

This chain connects TRBV11-2 to TRBJ2-3; 9 nucleotides line up with TRBD1. V dropped 2 bases and J dropped 0; count of bases not matched to a gene: 3. Germline loops: CDR1 SGHAT, CDR2 FQNNGV. This CDR3 comprises 16 residues. CDR3 bases: TGTGCCAGCAGCTTAAGGACAGGGGCAAGCACAGATACGCAGTATTTT. As protein: CASSLRTGASTDTQYF.

The genes are TRBV11-1 and TRBJ2-3; D is perhaps TRBD2 (6 bases). V lost 1 base and J 2 bases, leaving 13 bases between the germline ends. Per germline, CDR1 SGHAT and CDR2 FQDESV (reference sequence). This CDR3 comprises 16 residues. The CDR3 region has the DNA TGTGCCAGCAGCTTAGAATTGGCGGGGACCACAGATACGCAGTATTTT. This sequence encodes CASSLELAGTTDTQYF.

CDR3 DNA sequence: TGTGCCACCAGCAGAGACTGGGGACTAGCCTACAATGAGCAGTTCTTC. Translating it yields CATSRDWGLAYNEQFF. The chain carries TRBV15 and TRBJ2-1; 8 positions match TRBD2. The junction had 3 bases not matched to a gene; V was cut back by 0 bases and J by 2 bases. CDR3 length equals 16 residues. CDR1 and CDR2 (germline): LNHNV, YYDKDF (reference sequence).

This clone was observed once. This chain links TRBV28 with TRBJ2-1; 9 bases map to TRBD1. This CDR3 is 15 amino acids long. CDR1 and CDR2 (germline): MDHEN, SYDVKM. Germline trimming cut 4 bases from V and 4 bases from J; bases unmatched to any gene: 5. Written as DNA, the CDR3 is TGTGCCAGCAGTTCCTCCGGGACAGGGTACAATGAGCAGTTCTTC. The encoded protein is CASSSSGTGYNEQFF.

This chain joins TRBV27 and TRBJ2-7; perhaps TRBD1 as D (6 bases). CDR1 is MNHEY, CDR2 SMNVEV, per germline (reference sequence). CDR3 length: 15 amino acids. V was clipped by 7 bases and J by 0 bases, with 16 bases between them. The CDR3 bases are TGTGCCAGCACCTTGCGTGGGGGCGGCTCCTACGAGCAGTACTTC. Its translation: CASTLRGGGSYEQYF.

The chain uses TRBV6-5 and TRBJ2-7; D ambiguous. The CDR3 is 15 residues long. Between the trimmed V and J ends, which lost 4 bases and 5 bases, there was a span of 18 bases. Germline lookup yields CDR1 MNHEY and CDR2 SVGAGI. CDR3: CASSSPTAELNEQYF. DNA of the CDR3: TGTGCCAGCAGTTCACCTACCGCGGAGCTAAACGAGCAGTACTTC.

The V and J genes are TRBV9 and TRBJ1-4; 7 positions match TRBD1. The CDR3 spans 15 residues. Per the germline V gene, CDR1 is SGDLS and CDR2 is YYNGEE. J gave up 8 bases and V 2 bases, and 9 bases lay outside the gene matches. The CDR3: CASSVSGQWGEKLFF. The CDR3, as DNA: TGTGCCAGCAGCGTCTCGGGACAGTGGGGAGAAAAACTGTTTTTT.

The J gene is TRBJ1-1, the V gene TRBV19; D is ambiguous. CDR1 and CDR2 from the germline V gene are LNHDA and SQIVND (reference sequence). The CDR3 loop spans 13 amino acids. V was shortened by 7 bases and J by 5 bases, with 14 bases between the two germline ends. The CDR3 spells CASIGRRRTEAFF. In DNA, the CDR3 is TGTGCCAGTATTGGGAGAAGGCGGACTGAAGCTTTCTTT.

This chain links TRBV28 with TRBJ2-7, with a weak D call TRBD2 (7 bases). Trimming stripped 5 bases from V and 0 bases from J, with 17 bases between. Germline V gives CDR1 MDHEN, CDR2 SYDVKM. The CDR3 sequence is 16 residues long. The CDR3, as DNA: TGTGCCAGCAGTGAAAGATCAGGGGAGGGCTCCTACGAGCAGTACTTC. Encoded protein: CASSERSGEGSYEQYF.

V usage is TRBV28 and J usage is TRBJ2-5; D might be TRBD1 (7 bases). In germline, CDR1 is MDHEN, CDR2 SYDVKM. Trimming removed 6 bases at V and 5 bases at J, with 19 bases between. The CDR3 length is 15 residues. The CDR3 nucleotides read TGTGCCAGCAGCGATCCGGAGGGGGCCGGGGAGACCCAGTACTTC. It codes for CASSDPEGAGETQYF.

The chain combines TRBV2 with TRBJ2-2, with D perhaps matching TRBD1 (5 bases). The CDR3 is 14 residues long. Germline V gene sequence: CDR1 SNHLY, CDR2 FYNNEI. V lost 8 bases and J 6 bases, leaving 16 bases between the germline ends. The CDR3 here is CASGLARTPGELFF. The CDR3, as DNA: TGTGCCAGCGGCCTCGCCCGGACACCCGGGGAGCTGTTTTTT.

With regard to this clone: The sample has other DNA sequences that encode this CDR3 too. V gene TRBV19 combines with J gene TRBJ1-1, with TRBD1 identical over 9 bases. This CDR3 is 13 amino acids long. The germline V gene encodes CDR1 LNHDA and CDR2 SQIVND (reference sequence). V lost 8 bases, J lost 1 base, and 2 bases stayed unmatched. The CDR3 spells CASSTGGNTEAFF. The CDR3 region has the DNA TGTGCCAGTTCGACAGGGGGGAACACTGAAGCTTTCTTT.

The chain has TRBV28 and TRBJ1-5; D unclear. Trimming shortened V by 8 bases and J by 0 bases, and 11 bases separated the two germline ends. The CDR3 is 14 amino acids. Germline loops: CDR1 MDHEN, CDR2 SYDVKM. Written as DNA, the CDR3 is TGTGCCAGCCTCTGGGGAGGTAGCAATCAGCCCCAGCATTTT. Translating gives CASLWGGSNQPQHF. Based on the CDR3 plus reference TRBV28 and TRBJ1-5, the full variable domain is DVKVTQSSRYLVKRTGEKVFLECVQDMDHENMFWYRQDPGLGLRLIYFSYDVKMKEKGDIPEGYSVSREKKERFSLILESASTNQTSMYLCASLWGGSNQPQHFGDGTRLSIL.

This clone was recorded only once. The chain employs TRBV6-6 and TRBJ1-5, with 8 bases that match TRBD1. The germline CDR1 and CDR2 sequences are MNHNY and SVGAGI (reference sequence). The CDR3 consists of 15 residues. V lost 6 bases, J lost 1 base, and 5 bases stayed unmatched. CDR3: CASRDGQGSNQPQHF. For the CDR3, the DNA is TGTGCCAGCAGGGACGGACAGGGCAGCAATCAGCCCCAGCATTTT.

The chain uses TRBV28 and TRBJ1-1; D might be TRBD1 (5 bases). There are 15 residues in the CDR3. Germline assignment: CDR1 MDHEN and CDR2 SYDVKM. V was shortened by 5 bases and J by 3 bases, with 16 bases between the two germline ends. DNA for the CDR3: TGTGCCAGCAGTACCCCCCTTGGCAGGGACACTGAAGCTTTCTTT. It translates to CASSTPLGRDTEAFF.

The V and J genes are TRBV4-1 and TRBJ1-5; TRBD1 might be the D (6 bases). This CDR3 spans 15 amino acids. Germline lookup yields CDR1 MGHRA and CDR2 YSYEKL. Trimming pared 6 bases from V and 4 bases from J, leaving 16 bases between. CDR3 coding DNA: TGCGCCAGCAGACTGGATTACCAGGGGAATCAGCCCCAGCATTTT. Translation: CASRLDYQGNQPQHF.

The chain couples TRBV7-9 to TRBJ2-7; 10 nucleotides match TRBD1. This CDR3 region has 14 residues. CDR1 SEHNR and CDR2 FQNEAQ come from the germline V gene (reference sequence). Trimming took 3 bases from V and 6 from J; bases not matched to a gene: 5. The CDR3 loop is CASSLTGGRSEQYF. CDR3 DNA sequence: TGTGCCAGCAGCTTGACAGGGGGCCGCTCCGAGCAGTACTTC.

The chain has TRBV28 and TRBJ1-2, with 9 positions matching TRBD1. Germline trimming cut 6 bases from V and 6 bases from J; bases unmatched to any gene: 8. The CDR3 loop spans 14 amino acids. Germline lookup yields CDR1 MDHEN and CDR2 SYDVKM. The CDR3 region has the DNA TGTGCCAGCAGCGGTCCGGGACAGGGAGATGGCTACACCTTC. It specifies CASSGPGQGDGYTF.